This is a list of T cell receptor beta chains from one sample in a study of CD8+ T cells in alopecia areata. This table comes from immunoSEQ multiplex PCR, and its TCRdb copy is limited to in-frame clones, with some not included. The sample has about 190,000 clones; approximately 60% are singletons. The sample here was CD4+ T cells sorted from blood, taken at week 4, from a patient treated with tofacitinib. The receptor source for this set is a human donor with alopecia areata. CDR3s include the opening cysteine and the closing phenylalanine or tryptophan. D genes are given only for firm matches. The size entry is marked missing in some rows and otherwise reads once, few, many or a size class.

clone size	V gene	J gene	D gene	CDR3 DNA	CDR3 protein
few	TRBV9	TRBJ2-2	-	TGTGCCAGCAGCGTACGCCTCCGAGGCGGGGAGCTGTTTTTT	CASSVRLRGGELFF
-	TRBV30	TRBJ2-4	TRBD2	TGTGCCTGGAGTGTAGCGGGAGGGGAAAACATTCAGTACTTC	CAWSVAGGENIQYF
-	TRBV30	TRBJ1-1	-	TGTGCCTGGAGGCGGGGCGGGAGCTTAAGGGACACTGAAGCTTTCTTT	CAWRRGGSLRDTEAFF
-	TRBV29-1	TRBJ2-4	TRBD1	TGCAGCGCTGGACAGGGCTCCAAAAACATTCAGTACTTC	CSAGQGSKNIQYF
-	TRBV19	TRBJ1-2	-	TGTGCCAGTAGTATCGACGGCCGGAGTAACTATGGCTACACCTTC	CASSIDGRSNYGYTF
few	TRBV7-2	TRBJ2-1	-	TGTGCCAGCAGCTTAGCGGCAGGAGGCTTGGTAGGGCCCCGGAAGCAGTTCTTC	CASSLAAGGLVGPRKQFF
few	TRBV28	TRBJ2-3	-	TGTGCCAGCAGCCGACTTACAGATACGCAGTATTTT	CASSRLTDTQYF
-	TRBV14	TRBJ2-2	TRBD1	TGTGCCAGCAGCCATAGGGACAGGGATGCGTCCGGGGAGCTGTTTTTT	CASSHRDRDASGELFF
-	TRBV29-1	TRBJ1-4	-	TGCAGCGTTGATCTGGCGGCTAATGAAAAACTGTTTTTT	CSVDLAANEKLFF
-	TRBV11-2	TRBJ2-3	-	TGTGCCAGCAGCTTACGAAGCACAGATACGCAGTATTTT	CASSLRSTDTQYF
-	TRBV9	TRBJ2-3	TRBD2	TGTGCCAGCAGCGTTAGACTAGCGGGAGAAGATACGCAGTATTTT	CASSVRLAGEDTQYF
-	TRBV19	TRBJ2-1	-	TGTGCCAGCGGGACGCCGAGCTCCTACAATGAGCAGTTCTTC	CASGTPSSYNEQFF
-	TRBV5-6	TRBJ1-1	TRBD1	TGTGCCAGCAGCCTACTGGACAGGGCCCCCGACACTGAAGCTTTCTTT	CASSLLDRAPDTEAFF
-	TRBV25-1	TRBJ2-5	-	TGTGCCAGCAGTGAGTATGCCACTCAAGAGACCCAGTACTTC	CASSEYATQETQYF
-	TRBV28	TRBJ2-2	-	TGTGCCAGCGAACATCACACCGGGGAGCTGTTTTTT	CASEHHTGELFF
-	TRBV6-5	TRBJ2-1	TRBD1	TGTGCCAGCAGTCGGACAGGGGTCGAGCAGTTCTTC	CASSRTGVEQFF
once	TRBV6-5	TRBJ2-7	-	TGTGCCAGCAGTTACTCGTTGAGGGACCAGCAGTACTTC	CASSYSLRDQQYF
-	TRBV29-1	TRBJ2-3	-	TGCAGCGCACGAGTCGAGCCCACCGGGACAGATACGCAGTATTTT	CSARVEPTGTDTQYF
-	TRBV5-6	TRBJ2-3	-	TGTGCCAGCAGCCATTGGGCCAGGGGAAGTTTGGCAGATACGCAGTATTTT	CASSHWARGSLADTQYF
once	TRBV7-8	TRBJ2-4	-	TGTGCCAGCAGCCCGGGAAGTTGGGGTTGGGACTTC	CASSPGSWGWDF
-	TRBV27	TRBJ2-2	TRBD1	TGTGCCACCTTTATCAGGGGGACCGGGGAGCTGTTTTTT	CATFIRGTGELFF
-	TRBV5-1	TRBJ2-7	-	TGCGCCAGCAGCACCTTAGGGGACGCCTACGAGCAGTACTTC	CASSTLGDAYEQYF
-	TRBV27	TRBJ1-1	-	TGTGCCAGCAGTCACCAACAGGGCCGGGGGGCTTTCTTT	CASSHQQGRGAFF
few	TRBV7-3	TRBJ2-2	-	TGTGCCAGCAGCTTAGGAGGGGTCACCGGGGAGCTGTTTTTT	CASSLGGVTGELFF
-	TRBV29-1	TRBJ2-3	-	TGCAGCGTTGAAGATCACGGAGATACGCAGTATTTT	CSVEDHGDTQYF
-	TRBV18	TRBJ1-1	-	TGTGCCAGCTCGCTGACAGGAGACACTGAAGCTTTCTTT	CASSLTGDTEAFF
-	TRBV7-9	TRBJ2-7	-	TGTGCCAGCAGCCTACAGGGCTTCGAGCAGTACTTC	CASSLQGFEQYF
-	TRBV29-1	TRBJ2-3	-	TGCAGCGTTTCCAACAGGGCGACAGATACGCAGTATTTT	CSVSNRATDTQYF
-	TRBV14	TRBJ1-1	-	TGTGCCAGCAGCCAAGTAGTATCCGGGGACCAAGCTTTCTTT	CASSQVVSGDQAFF
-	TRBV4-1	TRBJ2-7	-	TGCGCCAGCAGCCAGAGCTCTAGCGCCAGATCCTACGAGCAGTACTTC	CASSQSSSARSYEQYF
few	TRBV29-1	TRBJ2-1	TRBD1	TGCAGCGTTGAGGACGGGACAGGGGGTGAGCAGTTCTTC	CSVEDGTGGEQFF
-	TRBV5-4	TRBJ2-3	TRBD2	TGTGCCAGCAGCTTGTGGGGCGGGAGCGGAGATACGCAGTATTTT	CASSLWGGSGDTQYF
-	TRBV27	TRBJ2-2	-	TGTGCCAGCACCCCGAGGCCTCACGGGGAGCTGTTTTTT	CASTPRPHGELFF
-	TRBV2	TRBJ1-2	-	TGTGCCAGCAGTGAAGCGCCACCGGGCTATGGCTACACCTTC	CASSEAPPGYGYTF